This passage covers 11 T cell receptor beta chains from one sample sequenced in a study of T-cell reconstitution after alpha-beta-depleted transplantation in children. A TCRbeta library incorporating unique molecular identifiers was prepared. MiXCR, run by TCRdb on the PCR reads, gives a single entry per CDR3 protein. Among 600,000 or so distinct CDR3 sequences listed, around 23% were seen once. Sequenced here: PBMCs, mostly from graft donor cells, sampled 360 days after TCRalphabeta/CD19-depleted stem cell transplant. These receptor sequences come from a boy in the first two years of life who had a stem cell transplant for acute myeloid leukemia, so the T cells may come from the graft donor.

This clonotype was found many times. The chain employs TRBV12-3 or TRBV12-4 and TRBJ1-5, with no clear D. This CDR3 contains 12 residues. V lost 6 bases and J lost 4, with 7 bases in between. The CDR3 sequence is CASRPGNQPQHF. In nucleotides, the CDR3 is TGTGCCAGCAGACCGGGAAATCAGCCCCAGCATTTT.

CDR3 residues: CSARIVDYGYTF. The DNA for the CDR3 is TGCAGTGCTAGGATAGTTGACTATGGCTACACCTTC. The V and J genes are TRBV20-1 and TRBJ1-2; D gene ambiguous. CDR1 and CDR2 from the germline V gene are DFQATT and SNEGSKA (reference sequence). The CDR3 is 12 residues long. Trimming left V 3 bases short and J 3 bases short, with 8 bases between.

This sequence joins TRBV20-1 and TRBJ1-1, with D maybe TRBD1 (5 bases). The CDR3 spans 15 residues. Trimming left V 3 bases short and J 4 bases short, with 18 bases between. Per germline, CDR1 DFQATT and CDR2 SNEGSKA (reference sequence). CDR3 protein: CSASFLSRRGTEAFF. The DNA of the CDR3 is TGCAGTGCTAGTTTCCTCTCGAGGAGGGGCACTGAAGCTTTCTTT.

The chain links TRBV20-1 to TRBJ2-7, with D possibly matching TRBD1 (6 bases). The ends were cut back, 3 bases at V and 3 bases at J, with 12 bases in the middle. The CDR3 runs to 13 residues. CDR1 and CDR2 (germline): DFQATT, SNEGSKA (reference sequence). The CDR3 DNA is TGCAGTGCTAGGGGGACAAGGTTCTACGAGCAGTACTTC. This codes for CSARGTRFYEQYF.

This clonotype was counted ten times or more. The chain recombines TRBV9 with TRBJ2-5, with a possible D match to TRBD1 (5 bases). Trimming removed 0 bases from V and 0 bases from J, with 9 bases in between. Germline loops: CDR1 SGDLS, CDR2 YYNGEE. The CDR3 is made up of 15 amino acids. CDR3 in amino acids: CASSVGGANQETQYF. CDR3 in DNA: TGTGCCAGCAGCGTAGGTGGGGCGAACCAAGAGACCCAGTACTTC.

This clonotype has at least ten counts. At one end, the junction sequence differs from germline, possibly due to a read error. The CDR3 loop is CASSRSGHF. The CDR3 region has the DNA TGTGCCAGCAGTAGAAGCGGCCACTTC. This rearrangement joins TRBV28 to TRBJ2-7; TRBD2 is a possible D gene (5 bases). The V gene's germline CDR1 is MDHEN and CDR2 SYDVKM. The CDR3 extends over 9 amino acids.

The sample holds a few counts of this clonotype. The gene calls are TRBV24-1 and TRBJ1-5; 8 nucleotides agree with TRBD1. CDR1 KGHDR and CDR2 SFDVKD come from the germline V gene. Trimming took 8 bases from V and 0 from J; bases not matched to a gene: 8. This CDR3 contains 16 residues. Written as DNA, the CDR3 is TGTGCCACCACAGACAGGGGTAATGGTAGCAATCAGCCCCAGCATTTT. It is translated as CATTDRGNGSNQPQHF.

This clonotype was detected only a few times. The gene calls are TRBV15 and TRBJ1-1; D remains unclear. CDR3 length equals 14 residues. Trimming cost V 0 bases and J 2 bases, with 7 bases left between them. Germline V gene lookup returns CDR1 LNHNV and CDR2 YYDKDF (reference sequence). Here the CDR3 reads CATSRDVDNTEAFF. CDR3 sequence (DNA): TGTGCCACCAGCAGAGATGTGGATAACACTGAAGCTTTCTTT.

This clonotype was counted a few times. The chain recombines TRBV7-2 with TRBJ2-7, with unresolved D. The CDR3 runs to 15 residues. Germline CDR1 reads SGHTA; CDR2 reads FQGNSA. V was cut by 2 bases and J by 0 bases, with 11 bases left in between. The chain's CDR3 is CASSLYARSSYEQYF. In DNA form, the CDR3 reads TGTGCCAGCAGCTTATATGCTAGGAGCTCCTACGAGCAGTACTTC.

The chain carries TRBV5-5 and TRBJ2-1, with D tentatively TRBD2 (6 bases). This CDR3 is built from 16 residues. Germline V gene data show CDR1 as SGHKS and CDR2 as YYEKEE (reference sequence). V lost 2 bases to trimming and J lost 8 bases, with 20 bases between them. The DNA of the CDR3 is TGTGCCAGCAGCTTAGAAACCGGGACTCCGAAGGATGAGCAGTTCTTC. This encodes CASSLETGTPKDEQFF.

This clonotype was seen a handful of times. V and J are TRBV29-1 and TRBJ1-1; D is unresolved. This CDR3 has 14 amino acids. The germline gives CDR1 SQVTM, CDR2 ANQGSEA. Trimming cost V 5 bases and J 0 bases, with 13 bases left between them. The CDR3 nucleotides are TGCAGCGTTAGGGCGATTTCCATGAACACTGAAGCTTTCTTT. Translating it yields CSVRAISMNTEAFF.